This T cell receptor (beta chain) was sequenced during a study of T cells in Graves' hyperthyroidism and ophthalmopathy (dated by TCRdb to between 2018 and 2020). About the full investigation: Peripheral blood samples were taken at initial diagnosis, before any treatment was given. To identify TCR V-J signatures that set the groups apart, the researchers used a discovery cohort of about a hundred patients, made up of under 45 with Graves' ophthalmopathy and approximately 57 with stable Graves' hyperthyroidism. Whether ophthalmopathy could be predicted prospectively was tested in an independent validation cohort made up of under 20 hyperthyroidism patients plus 17 patients who later progressed to ophthalmopathy. In addition, the study compared T-cell repertoires in thyroid tissue and in blood from five or six Graves' hyperthyroidism patients. For training and testing, the roughly 93 patients in the discovery cohort were randomly divided in a 7:3 ratio. The paper reports TCR Vbeta CDR3 sequencing of some 140 peripheral blood samples: approximately 41 ophthalmopathy, roughly 80 hyperthyroidism and some 17 progressor patients. After blood sampling, hyperthyroidism patients were treated with methimazole at a starting dose of 30 mg daily, and ophthalmopathy patients were treated with high-dose intravenous methylprednisolone.

Graves' hyperthyroidism was defined as stable when no progression to ophthalmopathy occurred over 18 months of follow-up. Hyperthyroidism patients were newly diagnosed, had a disease duration of under 2 months, and were aged 18 to 65 years. Patients with uncontrolled infections, other autoimmune diseases, pregnancy or lactation were excluded. Diagnoses were established on the basis of clinical symptoms, serum thyroxine and TRAb, thyroid ultrasound, and orbital computed tomography. PBMCs were separated from roughly 10 ml of fresh peripheral blood using Ficoll-Paque density gradient centrifugation. Total RNA was extracted using Trizol reagent, and RNA quality was assessed on an Agilent 2100 Bioanalyzer. Concerning this clonotype itself: Its antigen remains undetermined. Base-call qualities are not available, and no considerably larger clone is one nucleotide away.

TCR beta CDR3 regions were amplified from RNA transcripts. A first-round RT-PCR of the TCR CDR3 used the HTBI primer set with the Qiagen OneStep RT-PCR kit. Libraries were constructed in a second round of multiplex PCR, after which size selection and purification were carried out. Sequencing of the libraries was done on an Illumina HiSeq2000 using paired-end 100 bp reads. From the authors' description of their analysis: SOAPnuke was used to process the raw data, throwing out any read that contained adapters or uncalled bases, had a mean Phred below 15, or lacked an exact constant-primer or identifier match. High-quality paired reads were merged with COPE v1.2.5, and unique nucleotide sequences were defined as clonotypes. MiTCR v1.1 was used to align the clonotypes against IMGT TRBV, TRBD and TRBJ reference segments. The analysis was restricted to V-J combinations with a frequency above 0.0001, which together covered about 99% of the repertoires. The TCS score was defined as the ratio of F50 (clonal expansion) to E x V (chaos), calculated using BLOSUM62-based TCRdist between CDR3 peptides within each V-J. Welch's t-statistics and random forest reduced roughly 540 V-J features to about 12, which were used in a naive Bayes classifier (R e1071). TCRdb took the public reads, trimmed them with fastp at Q25, ran MiXCR for clone calling and kept in-frame beta chains. Each record represents a unique CDR3 protein, reported with the most common genes and DNA among its rows. The V and J calls reflect TCRdb's pipeline rather than the authors' work. This sample has approximately 360,000 distinct CDR3 sequences in its table, and 20% to 30% of those were observed once. The leading ten clones occupy more than 60% of the sample.

Reading the germline V gene (reference sequence) gives CDR1 DFQATT and CDR2 SNEGSKA. From V the trimming removes 5 bases and from J it removes 4 bases, while the gene matches leave 5 bases of the junction unaccounted for. The CDR3 measures 13 amino acids from cysteine to phenylalanine. Only the CDR3 DNA stays, 39 bases, in frame from base 1. What the research found in general, with its limitations: Sample size was not statistically predetermined, and blinding of investigators to group allocation was not performed. A model built on a 13 V-J signature distinguished ophthalmopathy from stable hyperthyroidism, reaching 87.88% sensitivity and 81% to 83% specificity in cross-validation and 80%/75% in testing. Blood samples also contained most of the expanded thyroid clonotypes (frequency above 0.001), which suggests that blood repertoires may reflect thyroid immune responses. In validation, the model predicted progression to ophthalmopathy a median of about 6.5 months before onset, with approximately 68% sensitivity and roughly 79% specificity.

The specimen was blood. The TCR sequence derives from a man aged 45-65 years with Graves' hyperthyroidism. Recombination linked TRBV20-1 to TRBJ1-2; 9 bases in the middle match TRBD1. The CDR3 corresponds to CSAPGTGSYGYTF. The DNA sequence is given as TGCAGTGCTCCCGGGACAGGGAGCTATGGCTACACCTTC.